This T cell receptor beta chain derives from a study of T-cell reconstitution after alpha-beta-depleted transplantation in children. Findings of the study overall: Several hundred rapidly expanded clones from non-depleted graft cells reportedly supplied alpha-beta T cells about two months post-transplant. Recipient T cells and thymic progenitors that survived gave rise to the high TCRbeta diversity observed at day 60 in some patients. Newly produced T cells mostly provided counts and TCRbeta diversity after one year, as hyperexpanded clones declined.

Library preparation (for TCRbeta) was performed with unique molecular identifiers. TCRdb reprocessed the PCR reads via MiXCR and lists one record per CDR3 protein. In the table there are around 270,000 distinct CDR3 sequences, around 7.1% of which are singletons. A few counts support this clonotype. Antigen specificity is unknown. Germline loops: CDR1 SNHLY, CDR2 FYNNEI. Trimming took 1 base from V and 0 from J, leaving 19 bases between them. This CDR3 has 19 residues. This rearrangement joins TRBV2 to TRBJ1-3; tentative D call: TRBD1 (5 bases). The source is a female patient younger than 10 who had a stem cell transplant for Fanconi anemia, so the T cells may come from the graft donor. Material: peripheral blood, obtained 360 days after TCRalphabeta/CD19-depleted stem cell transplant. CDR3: CASSEGGLGDRHSGNTIYF. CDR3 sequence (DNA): TGTGCCAGCAGTGAAGGCGGGCTGGGGGACCGACACTCTGGAAACACCATATATTTT.